The 12 T cell receptor beta chains below come from one sample, sequenced in a study of graft-versus-host responses after intestinal transplantation. Some clones are missing from TCRdb's copy, which holds only in-frame ones; the method was immunoSEQ multiplex PCR. The table lists just under 85,000 clones, about 91% of them singletons. These receptors' antigens are unknown. Sequenced material: unstimulated CD8+ T cells sorted from spleen or lymph node cells, taken before transplant. The source of these receptors is a human donor who was the organ donor for an intestinal transplant.

V gene TRBV7-3 combines with J gene TRBJ2-7; 8 bases are shared with TRBD2. The V segment lost 4 bases and the J segment 5 bases; nucleotides outside the gene matches: 7. Germline V gene sequence: CDR1 SGHTA, CDR2 FQGTGA. This CDR3 has 14 amino acids. CDR3 in DNA: TGTGCCAGCAGCTCGGGACTAGATTTCCACGAGCAGTACTTC. Its translation: CASSSGLDFHEQYF.

The table lists this clone with a few counts. This chain joins TRBV19 and TRBJ1-5; D unclear. This CDR3 has 15 residues. The V and J ends lost 3 bases and 0 bases respectively, with 9 bases between them. Germline-derived CDR1 and CDR2 are LNHDA and SQIVND (reference sequence). The CDR3 DNA reads as TGTGCCAGTAGTATCGCAGGCTATAGCAATCAGCCCCAGCATTTT. Amino acids: CASSIAGYSNQPQHF.

V usage is TRBV19 and J usage is TRBJ1-6, with TRBD1 matching 9 bases. V was pared by 3 bases and J by 7 bases, with 7 bases of the junction left unmatched. The CDR3 sequence is 16 residues long. Germline loops: CDR1 LNHDA, CDR2 SQIVND (reference sequence). The CDR3 nucleotides read TGTGCCAGTAGTATTTGGTCCGGGACAGGGAATTCACCCCTCCACTTT. Residues: CASSIWSGTGNSPLHF. Based on the CDR3 plus reference TRBV19 and TRBJ1-6, the full variable domain is DGGITQSPKYLFRKEGQNVTLSCEQNLNHDAMYWYRQDPGQGLRLIYYSQIVNDFQKGDIAEGYSVSREKKESFPLTVTSAQKNPTAFYLCASSIWSGTGNSPLHFGNGTRLTVT.

This chain connects TRBV4-1 to TRBJ2-7; TRBD2 matches 15 bases. Germline V gives CDR1 MGHRA, CDR2 YSYEKL. Trimming at V came to 0 bases and at J to 2 bases, leaving 5 bases not matched to a gene. The CDR3 runs to 18 residues. The CDR3: CASSQEGLAGGPAYEQYF. The CDR3 nucleotides are TGCGCCAGCAGCCAAGAAGGACTAGCGGGAGGGCCGGCCTACGAGCAGTACTTC.

The chain uses TRBV18 and TRBJ2-1, with TRBD2 as a possible D gene (5 bases). V was trimmed by 2 bases and J by 0 bases, leaving 11 bases between them. The V gene's germline CDR1 is KGHSH and CDR2 LQKENI. CDR3 length equals 16 residues. The CDR3 sequence: CASSPSRENSYNEQFF. The CDR3 DNA reads TGTGCCAGCTCACCATCTCGGGAAAACTCCTACAATGAGCAGTTCTTC.

The chain has TRBV2 and TRBJ2-4; no definite D call. V shed 4 bases and J shed 1 base, with 14 bases lying between them. CDR3 length: 16 residues. Germline assignment: CDR1 SNHLY and CDR2 FYNNEI. The CDR3 sequence: CASSGSPELAKNIQYF. The CDR3 nucleotides are TGTGCCAGCAGTGGGAGTCCAGAACTGGCCAAAAACATTCAGTACTTC.

The chain has TRBV21-1 and TRBJ2-1; the D call of TRBD2 is as the table states it, not checked on the DNA. TRBV21-1 corresponds to a pseudogene. The CDR3 length is 17 residues. The CDR3 region is CASSKETSGRVNNEQFF. CDR3 coding DNA: TGTGCCAGCAGCAAAGAAACGAGCGGGCGAGTGAACAATGAGCAGTTCTTC.

This chain uses TRBV7-6 with TRBJ2-3, with TRBD2 identical over 8 bases. Germline trimming cut 1 base from V and 1 base from J; bases unmatched to any gene: 1. This CDR3 region has 15 residues. Per germline, CDR1 SGHVS and CDR2 FNYEAQ. The CDR3: CASSLEAGGTDTQYF. The CDR3 bases are TGTGCCAGCAGCTTAGAAGCGGGAGGCACAGATACGCAGTATTTT. Looking up the rest from reference TRBV7-6 and TRBJ2-3 gives the full variable domain: GAGVSQSPRYKVTKRGQDVALRCDPISGHVSLYWYRQALGQGPEFLTYFNYEAQQDKSGLPNDRFSAERPEGSISTLTIQRTEQRDSAMYRCASSLEAGGTDTQYFGPGTRLTVL.

The chain recombines TRBV11-2 with TRBJ2-2, with D perhaps matching TRBD1 (6 bases). The germline CDR1 and CDR2 sequences are SGHAT and FQNNGV. V lost 5 bases to trimming and J lost 2 bases, with 12 bases between them. The CDR3 length is 15 residues. The CDR3 sequence: CASSPTGPNTGELFF. The CDR3 DNA reads TGTGCCAGCAGCCCGACAGGCCCAAACACCGGGGAGCTGTTTTTT. Together with reference TRBV11-2 and TRBJ2-2, the CDR3 gives the full variable domain: EAGVAQSPRYKIIEKRQSVAFWCNPISGHATLYWYQQILGQGPKLLIQFQNNGVVDDSQLPKDRFSAERLKGVDSTLKIQPAKLEDSAVYLCASSPTGPNTGELFFGEGSRLTVL.

The chain links TRBV7-8 to TRBJ2-7; the D is unclear. Trimming cost V 2 bases and J 4 bases, with 6 bases left between them. Germline V CDR1 and CDR2: SGHVS, FQNEAQ. The CDR3 sequence is 12 residues long. This CDR3 is CASSLPPYEQYF. DNA of the CDR3: TGTGCCAGCAGCTTACCACCGTACGAGCAGTACTTC.

V usage is TRBV6-5 and J usage is TRBJ2-7; 8 bases match TRBD1. The V segment lost 4 bases and the J segment 2 bases; nucleotides outside the gene matches: 7. CDR3 length: 15 amino acids. Germline V gives CDR1 MNHEY, CDR2 SVGAGI. Written as DNA, the CDR3 is TGTGCCAGCAGTTTACAACAGGGGGACCCCTACGAGCAGTACTTC. Amino acids: CASSLQQGDPYEQYF.

The chain carries TRBV29-1 and TRBJ2-1, with 12 bases matching TRBD1. From germline, CDR1 is SQVTM and CDR2 ANQGSEA. Trimming removed 0 bases from V and 4 bases from J; junction bases left unmatched: 4. The CDR3 extends over 16 amino acids. This CDR3 is CSVEEGQGAAYNEQFF. CDR3 DNA: TGCAGCGTTGAAGAGGGACAGGGGGCAGCGTACAATGAGCAGTTCTTC.